This TCR beta chain was obtained from a study of beta chain features in type 1 diabetes (dated by TCRdb to 2016 to 2019). Broadly, across the study: Patients and healthy donors did not differ in mean age, gender distribution, total cell number or subset yield. A total of roughly 100 million sorted cells were examined across all samples, and the number of cells per subset was strongly correlated with RNA yield. In the study, recently diagnosed type 1 diabetes patients and matched healthy donors were compared on the TCRB repertoires of their sorted circulating CD4+ T cell subsets. Naive and central memory subsets were obtained from all 30 or so donors, but regulatory and stem cell-like memory subsets were isolated from only 8 patients and roughly 8 healthy donors. General conclusions and limits of the study: At VDJ recombination sites, patients with type 1 diabetes made fewer insertions and deleted more nucleotides, a pattern implying thymic rearrangement abnormalities. Type 1 diabetes patients showed a moderate but significant shortening of TCRB CDR3 length in all four CD4+ subsets. Because cDNA rather than genomic DNA was sequenced, highly expressing activated cells could have been over-represented, although no difference in activation and CD3 levels was found between groups. Naive, central memory and regulatory TCRB repertoires appeared to be more similar among patients than among healthy donors. PCR might favor shorter templates, but patient and control samples were amplified and corrected together, so any skew would affect both groups equally. HLA sub-analyses involved small numbers of individuals, so any influence of HLA type on TCRB rearrangement remained unresolved.

CDR1 is given as MDHEN and CDR2 as SYDVKM, both from the germline V gene. There are 14 amino acids in the CDR3, from cysteine to phenylalanine inclusive. CDR3 DNA only is kept here, 42 bases in frame from base 1. V lost 6 bases and J lost 3 bases; the stretch between them is 15 bases long. A single peripheral blood draw of approximately 0.11 L on average was collected from each donor into heparinised tubes. A BD FACSAria II was used to sort naive, central memory, regulatory and stem cell-like memory CD4+ T cells with a panel that included CD45RO, CCR7, CD25, CD127, CD95 and CD27. A purity above 95% was achieved for all sorted populations. PBMCs were isolated immediately by Lymphoprep density gradient centrifugation and stained directly without culture. So that batch effects would be minimized, each experiment stained and sorted samples in pairs, pairing one healthy donor with one patient. A remark on this clone: The antigen it recognizes is unknown. The sample holds no much larger clone one base away, and base qualities are not on file.

The High Capacity cDNA Reverse Transcription Kit was used to reverse transcribe all of the isolated RNA, meaning that expressed TCRB transcripts were what got sequenced. Deep immunoSEQ sequencing was applied to naive, central memory and regulatory T cell samples, giving an average of about 3.6 million total reads per sample. After sorted cells were lysed in RLT buffer, RNA was extracted with DNase-treated RNeasy Micro or Mini kits, with the choice depending on cell number. To prevent cross-contamination, each cell subset was processed individually, whereas patient and healthy donor samples were processed jointly. The immunoSEQ multiplex PCR was used to amplify TCRB sequences from cDNA, yielding 87-bp fragments that span the CDR3 region. The amplicons were sequenced using the Illumina HiSeq platform. Turning to the authors' computational methods: PCR bias was corrected computationally using synthetic template baselines, and reads within Hamming distance 2 were collapsed, with unmergeable singletons discarded. Reads were aligned against IMGT to assign V, D and J genes, CDR3 length and insertions or deletions at six rearrangement sites. Within each subset, clonotype counts were normalized to the number of sorted cells before true diversity and Gini coefficients were calculated with the tcR R package. The overlap coefficient, calculated on TCRB nucleotide sequences, was used to quantify repertoire sharing. Out-of-frame TCRB sequences from naive cells were analyzed to stand in for the pre-selection repertoire. TCRdb re-hosts the immuneACCESS table, in-frame sequences only. Its copies lack some clones; in the studies checked, an unresolved V gene accounts for under half of them, and the cause for the rest is not known. The V and J calls and clone size were taken over from that table, and D and trimming were inferred from the DNA. The table for this sample lists 200,000 to 300,000 clones; roughly 22% of them were counted only once. Clones ranked in the top ten supply about 0.027% of the sample.

Sequenced: naive CD4+ T cells from blood. Sample cell subset or site, as interpreted from the label and publication: true naive CD4+ T cells. The source is a woman aged 40 to 50 with type 1 diabetes. The chain uses TRBV28 and TRBJ2-7, and possibly TRBD1, on 6 matching bases. The CDR3 reads CASRKQGFGYEQYF. Here is the DNA: TGTGCCAGCAGGAAACAGGGTTTTGGCTACGAGCAGTACTTC.